The 10 T cell receptor beta chains reported below all come from one sample, sequenced in a study of early T cells in non-severe SARS-CoV-2 infection. MiXCR was run by TCRdb on the 5' RACE reads, yielding one entry per CDR3 protein. Of around 92,000 distinct CDR3 sequences in the sample, more than 9.5% were seen once. Specimen: whole blood. The receptor set was obtained from an adult who was a healthcare worker with PCR-confirmed SARS-CoV-2 infection or an uninfected control (not recorded which).

CDR3 loop: CASSPGDVSTDTQYF. For the CDR3, the DNA is TGTGCCAGCAGCCCTGGGGACGTAAGCACAGATACGCAGTATTTT. The chain links TRBV28 to TRBJ2-3; possibly TRBD1 or TRBD2 for D (5 bases each). V shed 6 bases and J shed 0 bases, with 13 bases lying between them. Per germline, CDR1 MDHEN and CDR2 SYDVKM. This CDR3 has 15 residues.

The chain employs TRBV7-9 and TRBJ2-3, with D maybe TRBD2 (6 bases). Germline CDR1 reads SEHNR; CDR2 reads FQNEAQ (reference sequence). V lost 5 bases and J 6 bases, leaving 21 bases between the germline ends. The CDR3 loop spans 16 amino acids. The chain's CDR3 is CASSQIVDLRGDTQYF. CDR3 bases: TGTGCCAGCAGCCAAATCGTGGACCTCCGGGGGGATACGCAGTATTTT.

This sequence joins TRBV13 and TRBJ2-7; D is unclear. V lost 2 bases, J lost 3 bases, and 14 bases lay in between. CDR3 length: 15 residues. Germline-derived CDR1 and CDR2 are PRHDT and FYEKMQ (reference sequence). The CDR3 nucleotides are TGTGCCAGCAGCTTATCCGGAGTAAAATACTACGAGCAGTACTTC. This codes for CASSLSGVKYYEQYF.

This clonotype was seen a handful of times. The chain links TRBV12-5 to TRBJ2-2; unclear D gene. The CDR3 is made up of 12 amino acids. V lost 1 base and J 8 bases, leaving 5 bases between the germline ends. From germline, CDR1 is LGHNT and CDR2 FRNRAP. Here the CDR3 reads CASGLAQGELFF. CDR3 DNA sequence: TGTGCTAGTGGTTTGGCCCAAGGGGAGCTGTTTTTT.

This clonotype was seen a handful of times. This sequence joins TRBV28 and TRBJ1-5, with D perhaps TRBD1 (6 bases). Germline V CDR1 and CDR2: MDHEN, SYDVKM. Deletions cut 7 bases from V and 1 base from J, with 14 bases between. This CDR3 has 15 amino acids. The CDR3 here is CASNARQASNQPQHF. CDR3 in DNA: TGTGCCAGCAACGCTCGACAGGCCAGCAATCAGCCCCAGCATTTT.

CDR3 coding DNA: TGTGCCAGCAGCTTAGGATCTAGCGTATACGAGCAGTACTTC. This encodes CASSLGSSVYEQYF. The V gene is TRBV13, the J gene TRBJ2-7; D is possibly TRBD2 (6 bases). Germline V gene sequence: CDR1 PRHDT, CDR2 FYEKMQ (reference sequence). The CDR3 length is 14 residues. V was shortened by 0 bases and J by 4 bases, with 10 bases between the two germline ends.

This chain joins TRBV20-1 and TRBJ2-1; 7 bases line up with TRBD2. V shed 1 base and J 6 bases; nucleotides not matched to a gene: 6. This CDR3 contains 14 residues. CDR1 is DFQATT, CDR2 SNEGSKA, per germline (reference sequence). The CDR3 sequence is CSARGSGVINEQFF. CDR3 in DNA: TGCAGTGCTAGAGGCAGCGGGGTGATCAATGAGCAGTTCTTC.

The chain couples TRBV19 to TRBJ1-5, with unresolved D. V was cut by 5 bases and J by 0 bases, with 14 bases left in between. The CDR3 loop spans 16 amino acids. In germline, CDR1 is LNHDA, CDR2 SQIVND (reference sequence). The CDR3 region has the DNA TGTGCCAGTAGTCTCGGGATCTCGGCTAGCAATCAGCCCCAGCATTTT. Translating it yields CASSLGISASNQPQHF.

The rearrangement joins TRBV29-1 to TRBJ1-1; 7 bases are shared with TRBD1. Losses at the gene ends were 7 bases for V and 2 bases for J; bases not matched to a gene: 4. Germline V gene data show CDR1 as SQVTM and CDR2 as ANQGSEA. This CDR3 contains 12 residues. The CDR3 nucleotides read TGCAGCGCTGGGACAGTTAACACTGAAGCTTTCTTT. Translated, it gives CSAGTVNTEAFF.

This clonotype was seen a handful of times. The chain has TRBV7-9 and TRBJ1-3; 9 bases fit TRBD1. This CDR3 is 15 amino acids long. The V gene's germline CDR1 is SEHNR and CDR2 FQNEAQ (reference sequence). The V and J ends lost 4 bases and 2 bases, in that order; junction bases with no gene match: 3. CDR3 loop: CASSSGTGTGNTIYF. The CDR3, as DNA: TGTGCCAGCAGCTCGGGGACAGGGACTGGAAACACCATATATTTT.